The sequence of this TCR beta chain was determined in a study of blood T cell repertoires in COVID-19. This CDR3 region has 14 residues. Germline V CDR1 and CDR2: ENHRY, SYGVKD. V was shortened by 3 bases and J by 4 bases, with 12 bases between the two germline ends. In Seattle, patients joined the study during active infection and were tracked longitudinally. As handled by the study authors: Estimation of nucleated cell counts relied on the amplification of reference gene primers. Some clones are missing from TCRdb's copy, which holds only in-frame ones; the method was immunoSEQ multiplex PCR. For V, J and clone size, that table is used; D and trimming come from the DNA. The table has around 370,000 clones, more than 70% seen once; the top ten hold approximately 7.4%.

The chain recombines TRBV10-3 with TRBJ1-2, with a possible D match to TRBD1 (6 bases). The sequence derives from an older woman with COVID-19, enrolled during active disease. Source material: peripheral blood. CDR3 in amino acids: CAISELQGTYGYTF. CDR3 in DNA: TGTGCCATCAGTGAACTACAGGGAACCTATGGCTACACCTTC.